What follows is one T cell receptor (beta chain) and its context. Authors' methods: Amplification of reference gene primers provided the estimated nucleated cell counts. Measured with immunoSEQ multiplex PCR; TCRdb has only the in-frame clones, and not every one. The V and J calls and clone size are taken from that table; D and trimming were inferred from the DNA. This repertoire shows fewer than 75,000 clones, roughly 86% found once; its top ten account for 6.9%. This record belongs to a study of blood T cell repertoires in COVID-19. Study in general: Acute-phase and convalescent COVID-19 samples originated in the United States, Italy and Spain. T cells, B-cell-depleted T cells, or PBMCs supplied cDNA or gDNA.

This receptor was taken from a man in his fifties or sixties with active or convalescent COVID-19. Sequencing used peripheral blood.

The CDR3 DNA reads as TGTGCCAGCAGCCTCGTAGCCTCCAACACTGAAGCTTTCTTT. Translating gives CASSLVASNTEAFF. This chain joins TRBV7-9 and TRBJ1-1, with D unclear. The germline V and J ends were trimmed by 5 bases and 2 bases, with 12 bases remaining between them. CDR3 length: 14 amino acids. CDR1 SEHNR and CDR2 FQNEAQ come from the germline V gene (reference sequence).